A selection of T cell receptor beta chains follows, all from one sample in a study of glioma-infiltrating T cells. TCRdb reprocessed the multiplex PCR reads via MiXCR and lists one record per CDR3 protein. The sample consists of approximately 190,000 distinct CDR3 sequences, approximately 30% of them appearing once. The sequenced sample was glioma tissue, nonneoplastic brain tissue, or PBMCs (not recorded which). The origin of the receptors is a human donor with low-grade glioma or glioblastoma, undergoing nonglioma brain surgery, or in good health (not recorded which). The CDR3 runs from the conserved cysteine through the conserved F or W. A D gene is named only where the DNA matches it firmly. A clone size is listed for some rows: how often the clone was seen (once, few, many), or a class if it is expanded.

cdr3_aa,cdr3_nt,j_call,clone_size,d_call,v_call
CASTLGGAHYNEQFF,TGTGCCAGCACCCTGGGAGGGGCCCACTACAATGAGCAGTTCTTC,TRBJ2-1,NA,TRBD2,TRBV12-3/TRBV12-4
CSVGTGEKLFF,TGCAGCGTAGGGACAGGTGAAAAACTGTTTTTT,TRBJ1-4,many,TRBD1,TRBV29-1
CASREGNIGELFF,TGTGCCAGCAGAGAGGGCAACATCGGGGAGCTGTTTTTT,TRBJ2-2,NA,NA,TRBV6-6
CASSLMGQGAGETQYF,TGTGCCAGCAGTCTGATGGGACAGGGGGCCGGAGAGACCCAGTACTTC,TRBJ2-5,many,TRBD1,TRBV27
CASSIDQSSSYNEQFF,TGTGCCAGTAGTATAGATCAGTCGAGCTCCTACAATGAGCAGTTCTTC,TRBJ2-1,many,NA,TRBV19
CASAGTGRNTEAFF,TGTGCCAGCGCGGGGACAGGGAGGAACACTGAAGCTTTCTTT,TRBJ1-1,many,TRBD1,TRBV12-3/TRBV12-4
CASRKGQGMGTQYF,TGTGCCAGCAGGAAGGGACAAGGAATGGGTACGCAGTATTTT,TRBJ2-3,many,NA,TRBV6-1
CATSSGPGGSYEQYF,TGTGCCACCAGCAGCGGACCCGGGGGGTCCTACGAGCAGTACTTC,TRBJ2-7,many,TRBD2,TRBV15
CASSFRHATDTQYF,TGTGCCAGCAGTTTCCGTCACGCCACAGATACGCAGTATTTT,TRBJ2-3,NA,NA,TRBV12-3/TRBV12-4
CAWSPSGTRDTQYF,TGTGCCTGGAGCCCTTCCGGGACTCGTGACACGCAGTATTTT,TRBJ2-3,NA,NA,TRBV30
CSATVASGPSNYDYTF,TGCAGTGCTACAGTGGCCTCTGGACCGAGTAACTATGACTACACCTTC,TRBJ1-2,NA,NA,TRBV20-1
CASNSTYEKYF,TGTGCCAGCAATTCGACCTACGAGAAGTACTTC,TRBJ2-7,once,NA,TRBV6-9
CASSSRDRMNTEAFF,TGTGCCAGCAGTTCAAGGGACAGAATGAACACTGAAGCTTTCTTT,TRBJ1-1,many,TRBD1,TRBV28
CANRKTSTDTQYF,TGTGCCAACCGAAAGACAAGCACAGATACGCAGTATTTT,TRBJ2-3,many,NA,TRBV28
CSARQGSSYNEQFF,TGCAGTGCCAGACAGGGGAGCTCCTACAATGAGCAGTTCTTC,TRBJ2-1,many,TRBD1,TRBV20-1
CSAWGGLAGNEQFF,TGCAGTGCCTGGGGTGGACTAGCGGGGAATGAGCAGTTCTTC,TRBJ2-1,many,TRBD2,TRBV20-1
CASSVNLDQTQYF,TGTGCCAGCAGCGTAAATCTAGACCAGACCCAGTACTTC,TRBJ2-5,NA,NA,TRBV9
CASSEKGGMETQYF,TGTGCCAGCAGCGAAAAGGGCGGGATGGAGACCCAGTACTTC,TRBJ2-5,many,NA,TRBV7-2
CAISETGRNSGNTIYF,TGTGCCATCAGTGAAACAGGGAGGAACTCTGGAAACACCATATATTTT,TRBJ1-3,few,NA,TRBV10-3
CASSLSTSGRTYEQYF,TGTGCCAGCAGTTTATCGACTAGCGGGAGGACCTACGAGCAGTACTTC,TRBJ2-7,NA,TRBD2,TRBV28
CASSSTYPGQGRHEQYF,TGTGCCAGCAGTTCTACCTACCCGGGACAGGGGAGGCACGAGCAGTACTTC,TRBJ2-7,many,TRBD1,TRBV27
CASSLQLGSNEQFF,TGTGCCAGCAGCCTACAACTAGGGTCCAATGAGCAGTTCTTC,TRBJ2-1,many,NA,TRBV3-1
CATSGDMNEQFF,TGTGCCACCAGCGGAGATATGAATGAGCAGTTCTTC,TRBJ2-1,NA,NA,TRBV15
CASSLGGTWGQFF,TGTGCCAGCAGCTTAGGGGGTACATGGGGGCAGTTCTTC,TRBJ2-1,few,NA,TRBV7-9
CATRRFTDTQDF,TGTGCCACCAGGCGCTTTACAGATACGCAGGATTTT,TRBJ2-3,NA,NA,TRBV27
CASGPGTGPAYGQYF,TGTGCCAGCGGTCCGGGGACAGGGCCTGCCTACGGGCAGTACTTC,TRBJ2-7,NA,TRBD1,TRBV27
CASTEEITSGYTF,TGTGCCAGCACCGAGGAAATAACCTCCGGCTACACCTTC,TRBJ1-2,many,NA,TRBV6-1
CASSFAGGEEKLFF,TGTGCCAGCAGCTTTGCAGGGGGAGAAGAAAAACTGTTTTTT,TRBJ1-4,NA,TRBD1,TRBV7-9
CASSSRQGRQYF,TGTGCCAGCAGTTCCAGACAGGGAAGGCAGTACTTC,TRBJ2-7,NA,TRBD1,TRBV6-5
CASSPFGLAGGAEQLF,TGTGCCAGCAGCCCCTTCGGACTAGCGGGAGGGGCTGAGCAGTTATTC,TRBJ2-1,NA,TRBD2,TRBV7-9
CASSYTPTLLYEQFF,TGCGCCAGCAGCTATACCCCTACCCTCCTCTATGAGCAGTTCTTC,TRBJ2-1,many,NA,TRBV4-1
CASSRGLAVGDTQYF,TGTGCCAGCAGTCGCGGACTAGCGGTCGGAGATACGCAGTATTTT,TRBJ2-3,NA,TRBD2,TRBV27
CASSQRRGGTDYYGYTF,TGTGCCAGCAGCCAAAGACGGGGGGGGACCGACTACTATGGCTACACCTTC,TRBJ1-2,few,NA,TRBV3-1
CSATNRLAGANTGELFF,TGCAGTGCTACGAACCGCCTAGCGGGAGCGAACACCGGGGAGCTGTTTTTT,TRBJ2-2,many,TRBD2,TRBV20-1
CASSFYICSAPGQGNYEQYF,NA,TRBJ2-7,NA,NA,TRBV7-2
CASSPNGVIYGYTF,TGTGCCAGCAGCCCTAACGGGGTTATATATGGCTACACCTTC,TRBJ1-2,many,NA,TRBV14
CASSKTGQVNYGYTF,TGTGCCAGCAGCAAGACGGGACAGGTCAACTATGGCTACACCTTC,TRBJ1-2,many,TRBD1,TRBV7-2
CASSLRRKNTEAFF,TGTGCCAGCAGTTTAAGGCGGAAGAACACTGAAGCTTTCTTT,TRBJ1-1,NA,NA,TRBV27
CSARGRLAGYEQYF,TGCAGTGCTAGAGGGCGGCTAGCGGGTTACGAGCAGTACTTC,TRBJ2-7,many,TRBD2,TRBV20-1
CASILTPGGAGIFDEDFF,TGTGCCAGCATTTTAACTCCAGGAGGGGCAGGCATCTTCGATGAAGATTTCTTT,TRBJ1-1,NA,NA,TRBV27
CASSPLGGSNQPQHF,TGTGCCAGCTCACCACTGGGGGGTAGCAATCAGCCCCAGCATTTT,TRBJ1-5,many,NA,TRBV18
CASSQAYRANEQYF,TGTGCCAGCAGCCAAGCTTACAGGGCAAACGAGCAGTACTTC,TRBJ2-7,many,NA,TRBV3-1
CASSPLGRTYEQYF,TGTGCCAGTAGTCCACTGGGACGGACCTACGAGCAGTACTTC,TRBJ2-7,NA,NA,TRBV19
CASSHSTADRGRLELFF,TGTGCCAGCAGTCACTCGACCGCGGACAGGGGGAGGTTAGAGCTGTTTTTT,TRBJ2-2,many,TRBD1,TRBV6-5
CASSPVDSFQPQHF,TGTGCCAGCAGCCCGGTCGACAGTTTCCAGCCCCAGCATTTT,TRBJ1-5,many,NA,TRBV7-2
CATSPPNSYNEQSF,TGTGCCACCAGTCCCCCGAACTCCTACAATGAGCAGTCTTTC,TRBJ2-1,once,NA,TRBV27